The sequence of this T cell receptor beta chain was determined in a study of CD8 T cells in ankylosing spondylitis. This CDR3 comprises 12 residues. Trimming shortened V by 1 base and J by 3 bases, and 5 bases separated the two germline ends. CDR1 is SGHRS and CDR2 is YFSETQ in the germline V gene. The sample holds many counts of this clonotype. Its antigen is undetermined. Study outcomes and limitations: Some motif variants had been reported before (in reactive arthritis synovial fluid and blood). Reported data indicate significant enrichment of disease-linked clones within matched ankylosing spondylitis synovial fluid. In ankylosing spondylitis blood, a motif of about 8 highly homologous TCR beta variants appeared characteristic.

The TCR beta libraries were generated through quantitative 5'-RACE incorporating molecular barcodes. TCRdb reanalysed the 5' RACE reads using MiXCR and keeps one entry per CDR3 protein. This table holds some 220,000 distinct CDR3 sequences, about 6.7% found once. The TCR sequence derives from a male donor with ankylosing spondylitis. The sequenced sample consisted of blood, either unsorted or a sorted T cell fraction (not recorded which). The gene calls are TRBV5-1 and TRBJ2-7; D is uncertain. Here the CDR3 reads CASSLNYYEQYF. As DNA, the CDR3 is TGCGCCAGCAGCTTGAACTACTACGAGCAGTACTTC.